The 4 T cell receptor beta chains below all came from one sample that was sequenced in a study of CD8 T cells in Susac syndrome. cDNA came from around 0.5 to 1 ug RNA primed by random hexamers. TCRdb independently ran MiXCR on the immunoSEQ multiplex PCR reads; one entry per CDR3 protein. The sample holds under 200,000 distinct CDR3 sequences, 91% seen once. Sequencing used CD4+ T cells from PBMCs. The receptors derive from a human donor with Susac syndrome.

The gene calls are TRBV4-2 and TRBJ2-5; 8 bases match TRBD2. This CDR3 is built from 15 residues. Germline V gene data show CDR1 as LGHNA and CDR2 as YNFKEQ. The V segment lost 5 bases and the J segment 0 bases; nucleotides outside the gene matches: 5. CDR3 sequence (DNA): TGTGCCAGCAGCTCAGCGGGAGAGTACCAAGAGACCCAGTACTTC. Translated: CASSSAGEYQETQYF.

As DNA, the CDR3 is TGTGCCAGTAGTAATAGCGGGAGCTACGAGCAGTACTTC. Encoded protein: CASSNSGSYEQYF. V is TRBV19 and J is TRBJ2-7; 9 nucleotides align to TRBD2. V trimming: 4 bases; J trimming: 3 bases; junction bases outside the gene matches: 1. This CDR3 comprises 13 residues. Per the germline V gene, CDR1 is LNHDA and CDR2 is SQIVND (reference sequence).

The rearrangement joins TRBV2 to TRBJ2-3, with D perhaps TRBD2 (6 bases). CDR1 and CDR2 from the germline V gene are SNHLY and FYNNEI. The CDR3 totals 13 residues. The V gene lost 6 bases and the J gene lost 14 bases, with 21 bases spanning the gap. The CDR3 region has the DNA TGTGCCAGCAGAGAAAACCGGGACTTCGAGTTGTATTTT. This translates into CASRENRDFELYF.

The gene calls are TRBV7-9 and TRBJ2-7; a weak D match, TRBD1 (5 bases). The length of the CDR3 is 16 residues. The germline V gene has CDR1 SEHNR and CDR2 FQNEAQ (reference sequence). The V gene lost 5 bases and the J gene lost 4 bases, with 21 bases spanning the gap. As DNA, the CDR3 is TGTGCCAGCAGCCAACACAATTCAGGGTCCGATTACGAGCAGTACTTC. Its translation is CASSQHNSGSDYEQYF.